These T cell receptor beta chains were read from a single sample in a study of blood T cell repertoires in COVID-19. TCRdb keeps only in-frame clones here, not all; method: immunoSEQ multiplex PCR. The table includes about 26,000 clones, 90% detected once. Sample: peripheral blood. These receptors all come from a man between 70 and 80 years old with acute or convalescent COVID-19. CDR3s leave out the opening cysteine and the closing phenylalanine or tryptophan. Fields, in order: D gene, J gene, CDR3 length, V gene, CDR3 protein. D genes are given only for firm matches.

>TRBD2|TRBJ2-1|11|TRBV27
ASWTSGYNEQF
>TRBD1|TRBJ1-5|10|TRBV6-5
ASTNPGQGQH
>TRBD2|TRBJ2-4|13|TRBV7-8
ASSGREGHKNIQY
>NA|TRBJ1-1|9|TRBV27
ASSQNTEAF
>TRBD1|TRBJ1-2|12|TRBV2
ASSVFGTGPGYT
>TRBD1|TRBJ1-4|11|TRBV5-4
ASSLDRDEKLF
>TRBD1|TRBJ2-2|13|TRBV5-1
ASSLRQGDTGELF
>NA|TRBJ1-2|13|TRBV9
ASSGSRGRDYGYT
>NA|TRBJ2-5|9|TRBV12-3/TRBV12-4
ASSFLETQY
>NA|TRBJ2-7|9|TRBV20-1
SVRNRDEQY
>TRBD2|TRBJ2-1|14|TRBV5-6
ASSYRTSGSYNEQF
>NA|TRBJ1-4|11|TRBV4-3
ASSQEREGKLF
>TRBD2|TRBJ2-3|12|TRBV4-3
ASSGASGRNTQY
>NA|TRBJ1-5|11|TRBV12-3/TRBV12-4
ASSFGPLQPQH
>TRBD1|TRBJ1-4|14|TRBV13
ASSRGQVATNEKLF
>TRBD1|TRBJ1-1|11|TRBV19
ASSLKGATEAF
>NA|TRBJ2-2|13|TRBV19
ASIGGQTSTGELF
>NA|TRBJ2-3|11|TRBV7-9
AIAGGSTDTQY
>NA|TRBJ2-7|12|TRBV6-5
ASVRGTQPYEQY
>NA|TRBJ1-5|13|TRBV9
ASSTQGRSNQPQH
>TRBD2|TRBJ2-3|12|TRBV5-1
ASSLGGLGDTQY
>NA|TRBJ1-1|13|TRBV5-1
ASSSGGSGGTEAF
>NA|TRBJ2-5|11|TRBV29-1
SVVRGNQETQY
>NA|TRBJ2-3|12|TRBV7-2
ASSFGGYGDTQY
>TRBD2|TRBJ2-1|14|TRBV7-2
ASSLGLAGGNNEQF
>NA|TRBJ2-2|10|TRBV12-3/TRBV12-4
ASSSYTGELF
>TRBD1|TRBJ2-7|12|TRBV7-3
ASSSGQGEYEQY
>TRBD1|TRBJ2-7|12|TRBV5-1
ASSLGTGGYEQY
>TRBD2|TRBJ2-1|11|TRBV7-3
ASSRGGTGEQF
>TRBD1|TRBJ1-3|13|TRBV28
ASSLSRGPGNTIY
>TRBD2|TRBJ2-7|15|TRBV6-4
ASSDGTSGSGDYEQY
>TRBD1|TRBJ1-1|13|TRBV9
ASSEGTGGYTEAF
>NA|TRBJ2-5|13|TRBV7-8
ASSLAPGQQETQY
>NA|TRBJ2-1|10|TRBV12-3/TRBV12-4
ASRSYISEQF
>NA|TRBJ1-2|11|TRBV6-2/TRBV6-3
ASSRQAIYGYT
>NA|TRBJ1-1|15|TRBV19
ASLSEGSVEVYTEAF
>NA|TRBJ1-5|11|TRBV27
ASSFGQNQPQH
>NA|TRBJ1-5|11|TRBV2
ASSERGDQPQH
>TRBD2|TRBJ2-1|12|TRBV11-1
ASSFSGNHNEQF
>NA|TRBJ1-1|12|TRBV6-5
ASSSRGVRTEAF